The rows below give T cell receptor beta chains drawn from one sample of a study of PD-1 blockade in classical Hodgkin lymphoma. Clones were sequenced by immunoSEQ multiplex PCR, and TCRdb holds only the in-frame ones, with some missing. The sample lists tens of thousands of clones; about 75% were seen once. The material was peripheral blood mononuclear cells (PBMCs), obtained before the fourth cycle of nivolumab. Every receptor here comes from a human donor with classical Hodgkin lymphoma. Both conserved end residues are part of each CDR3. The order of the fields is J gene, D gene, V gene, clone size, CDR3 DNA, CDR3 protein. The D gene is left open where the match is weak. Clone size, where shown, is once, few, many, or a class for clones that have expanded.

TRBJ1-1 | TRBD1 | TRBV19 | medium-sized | TGTGCCAGTAGTATGGGACAGGAGGACACTGAAGCTTTCTTT | CASSMGQEDTEAFF
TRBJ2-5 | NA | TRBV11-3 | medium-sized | TGTGCCAGCAGCCCCCGCTCCGGGAGTAATCAAGAGACCCAGTACTTC | CASSPRSGSNQETQYF
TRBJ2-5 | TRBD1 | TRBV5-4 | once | TGTGCCAGCAGCTTGGGGGACAGGGGCTCCGAGACCCAGTACTTC | CASSLGDRGSETQYF
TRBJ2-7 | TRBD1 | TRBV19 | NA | TGTGCCAGTAGTAGGGGACAGGGATTTTCCTACGAGCAGTACTTC | CASSRGQGFSYEQYF
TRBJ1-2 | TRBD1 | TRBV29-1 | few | TGCAGCGATCGTCAGGGGGATGGCTACACCTTC | CSDRQGDGYTF
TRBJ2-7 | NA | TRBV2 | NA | TGTGCCAGCAGCGAGCCCGGGACGGCCCCCTACGAGCAGTACTTC | CASSEPGTAPYEQYF
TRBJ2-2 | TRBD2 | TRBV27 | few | TGTGCCAGCTGCGTTCGTCTAGCGGGAGGGAATCACGGGGAGCTGTTTTTT | CASCVRLAGGNHGELFF
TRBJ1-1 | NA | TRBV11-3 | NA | TGTGCCAGCAGCTTGAGAGGGAGGGAGACTGAAGCTTTCTTT | CASSLRGRETEAFF
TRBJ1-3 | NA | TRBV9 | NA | TGTGCCAGCAGCGTAGATCTAGGTGGAAACACCATATATTTT | CASSVDLGGNTIYF
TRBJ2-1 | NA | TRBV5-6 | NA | TGTGCCAGCAGCTTGAGACTAGGAGGGTACAATGAGCAGTTCTTC | CASSLRLGGYNEQFF
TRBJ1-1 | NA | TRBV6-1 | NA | TGTGCCAGCTGTCCAGGAAGGCCCACTGAAGCTTTCTTT | CASCPGRPTEAFF
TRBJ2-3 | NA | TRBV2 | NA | TGTGCCAGTGGGGGGACAGTAGATACGCAGTATTTT | CASGGTVDTQYF
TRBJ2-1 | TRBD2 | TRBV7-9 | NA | TGTGCCAGCAGCAAAATACTAGCGGAGAAGGTACACAATGAGCAGTTCTTC | CASSKILAEKVHNEQFF
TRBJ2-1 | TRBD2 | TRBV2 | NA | TGTGCCAGCAGTTTCGGACTAGCGGGAGGGCCCGATGAGCAGTTCTTC | CASSFGLAGGPDEQFF
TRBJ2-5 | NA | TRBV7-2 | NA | TGTGCCAGCAGCTTAGGTAGTCAAGAGACCCAGTACTTC | CASSLGSQETQYF
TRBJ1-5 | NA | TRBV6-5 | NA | TGTGCCAGCAGTTACTCGACTCAGCCCCAGCATTTT | CASSYSTQPQHF
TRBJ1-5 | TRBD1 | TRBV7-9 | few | TGTGCCAGCAGCTCGACAGGGTCGGGGAATCAGCCCCAGCATTTT | CASSSTGSGNQPQHF
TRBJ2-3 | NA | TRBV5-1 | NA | TGCGCCAGCAGCTTCACAGCGGATGATACGCAGTATTTT | CASSFTADDTQYF
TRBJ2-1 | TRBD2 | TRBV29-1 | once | TGCAGCGTTGAACTTGTCGGCGGGAGCTCCTCCTACAATGAGCAGTTCTTC | CSVELVGGSSSYNEQFF
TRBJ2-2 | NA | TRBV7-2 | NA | TGTGCCAGCAGCTTAGCGGGGAACACCGGGGAGCTGTTTTTT | CASSLAGNTGELFF
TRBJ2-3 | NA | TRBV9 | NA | TGTGCCAGCACTTCAGGGACTGCAAGCACAGATACGCAGTATTTT | CASTSGTASTDTQYF
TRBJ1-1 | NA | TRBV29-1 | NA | TGCAGCGTTGTCCATCGACTCGACCGGGACGGGAACACTGAAGCTTTCTTT | CSVVHRLDRDGNTEAFF
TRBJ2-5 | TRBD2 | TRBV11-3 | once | TGTGCCAGCAGCTTGGGGACTAGCGCCGAGACCCAGTACTTC | CASSLGTSAETQYF
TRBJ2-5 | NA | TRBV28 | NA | TGTGCCAGCAGTTTAGCAGAGACCCAGTACTTC | CASSLAETQYF
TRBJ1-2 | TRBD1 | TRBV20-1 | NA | TGCAGTGTGACGACAGGGGGTGGCTACACCTTC | CSVTTGGGYTF
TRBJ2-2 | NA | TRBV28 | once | TGTGCCAGCAATGGGGCGAACACCGGGGAGCTGTTTTTT | CASNGANTGELFF
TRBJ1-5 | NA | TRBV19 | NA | TGTGCCAGCCGTCACGGGCCTTATAGCAATCAGCCCCAGCATTTT | CASRHGPYSNQPQHF
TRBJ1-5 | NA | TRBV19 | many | TGTGCCAGTAACGATGTGCTGGGAGGGGGTCAGCCCCAGCATTTT | CASNDVLGGGQPQHF
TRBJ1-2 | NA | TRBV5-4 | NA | TGTGCCAGCAGCTTGGGGGGGGAGTGGGGCTACACCTTC | CASSLGGEWGYTF
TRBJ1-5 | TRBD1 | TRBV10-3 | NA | TGTGCCATCAGTGATAGTCTGGCAGGGGGAAGCAATCAGCCCCAGCATTTT | CAISDSLAGGSNQPQHF
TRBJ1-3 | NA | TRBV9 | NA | TGTGCCAGCAGCGTAGGACCCCAGGTCTCTGGAAACACCATATATTTT | CASSVGPQVSGNTIYF
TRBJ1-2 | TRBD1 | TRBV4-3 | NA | TGCGCCAGCAGCCAAGATCTAGGGGGCGCGGGCTATGGCTACACCTTC | CASSQDLGGAGYGYTF
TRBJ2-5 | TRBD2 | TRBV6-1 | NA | TGTGCCAGCAGTGAATTAGCGGGAGGGCCTCAAGAGACCCAGTACTTC | CASSELAGGPQETQYF
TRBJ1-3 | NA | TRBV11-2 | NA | TGTGCCAGCAGCCTGGGGAAGGCAGCCTCTGGAAACACCATATATTTT | CASSLGKAASGNTIYF
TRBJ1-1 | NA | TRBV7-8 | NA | TGTGCCAGCAGCTTAGAATCTGCCGGGAACACTGAAGCTTTCTTT | CASSLESAGNTEAFF